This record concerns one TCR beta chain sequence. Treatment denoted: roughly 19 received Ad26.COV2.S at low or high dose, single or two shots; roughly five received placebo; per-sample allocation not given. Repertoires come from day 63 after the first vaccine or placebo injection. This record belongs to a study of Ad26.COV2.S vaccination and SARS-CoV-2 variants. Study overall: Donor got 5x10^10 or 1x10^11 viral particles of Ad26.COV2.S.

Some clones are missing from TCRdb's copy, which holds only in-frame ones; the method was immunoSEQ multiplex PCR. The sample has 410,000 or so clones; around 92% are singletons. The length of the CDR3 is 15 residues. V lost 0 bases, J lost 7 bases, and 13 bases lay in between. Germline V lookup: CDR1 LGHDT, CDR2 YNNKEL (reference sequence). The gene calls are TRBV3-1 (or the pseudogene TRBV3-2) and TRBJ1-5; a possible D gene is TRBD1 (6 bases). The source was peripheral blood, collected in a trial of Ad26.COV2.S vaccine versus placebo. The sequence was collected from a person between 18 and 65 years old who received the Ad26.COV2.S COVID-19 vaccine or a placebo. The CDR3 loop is CASSQDFRGGQPQHF. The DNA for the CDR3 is TGTGCCAGCAGCCAAGATTTCAGGGGAGGGCAGCCCCAGCATTTT.